What follows are 18 T cell receptor beta chains derived from one specimen sequenced in a study of vaccination and CD4 T cells after COVID-19. Treatment defined: approximately 11-day PBMC culture with coronavirus spike peptide pools or control peptides (ViraFEST assay). Their recognized antigens are unknown. With the Oncomine TCR Beta short-read assay, DNA from cultured CD4+ T cells was sequenced. TCRdb re-called the PCR reads with MiXCR, one entry per CDR3 protein. This repertoire shows roughly 9,800 distinct CDR3 sequences, around 58% found once; its top ten account for more than 20%. The sample consisted of CD4+ T cells from blood, cultured in vitro. Receptors originate from a human donor who had recovered from COVID-19.

This clonotype occurred a few times. As DNA, the CDR3 is TGCGCCAGCAGTGAAGAGGACCCAACGCCCCAGCATTTT. Translation: CASSEEDPTPQHF. This sequence joins TRBV10-1 and TRBJ1-5; D is unresolved. The germline V gene has CDR1 WNHNN and CDR2 SYGVQD (reference sequence). The germline V and J ends were trimmed by 3 bases and 9 bases, with 12 bases remaining between them. This CDR3 is 13 amino acids long.

The CDR3 DNA is TGTGCCAGTAAGGCGAGGACAGGGGATGCTCAGCCCCAGCATTTT. As protein: CASKARTGDAQPQHF. The chain combines TRBV19 with TRBJ1-5; 9 positions agree with TRBD1. The CDR3 runs 15 residues. J lost 6 bases, V lost 7 bases, and 10 bases had no gene match. CDR1 LNHDA and CDR2 SQIVND come from the germline V gene (reference sequence). The variable domain in full, completed from reference TRBV19 and TRBJ1-5, reads DGGITQSPKYLFRKEGQNVTLSCEQNLNHDAMYWYRQDPGQGLRLIYYSQIVNDFQKGDIAEGYSVSREKKESFPLTVTSAQKNPTAFYLCASKARTGDAQPQHFGDGTRLSIL.

This clonotype showed up just a few times. This chain connects TRBV6-1 to TRBJ1-2; the match to TRBD1 covers 7 bases. CDR1 and CDR2 (germline): MNHNS, SASEGT. This CDR3 has 13 residues. Trimming took 6 bases from V and 4 from J; bases not matched to a gene: 5. CDR3 in DNA: TGTGCCAGCAGGGCGACAGGGATCTATGGCTACACCTTC. It specifies CASRATGIYGYTF.

The chain carries TRBV20-1 and TRBJ1-4, with 7 bases that match TRBD1. The CDR3 has 14 residues. Germline CDR1 DFQATT, CDR2 SNEGSKA (reference sequence). The V segment lost 6 bases and the J segment 5 bases; nucleotides outside the gene matches: 9. The CDR3 here is CSATGYRGNEKLFF. The CDR3 DNA is TGCAGTGCGACAGGGTACAGGGGAAATGAAAAACTGTTTTTT.

This clonotype was detected only a few times. This chain uses TRBV20-1 with TRBJ2-3; no firm D call. The CDR3 extends over 15 amino acids. V lost 6 bases to trimming and J lost 4 bases, with 20 bases between them. Per the germline V gene, CDR1 is DFQATT and CDR2 is SNEGSKA (reference sequence). The DNA of the CDR3 is TGCAGTGCCGACCGTAGACCGGCCCGGTCAGATACGCAGTATTTT. It encodes CSADRRPARSDTQYF.

The sample holds a few counts of this clonotype. The V call is TRBV20-1, the J call TRBJ2-3, with TRBD2 matching 8 bases. Trimming cost V 2 bases and J 6 bases; bases outside gene matches: 7. Germline values: CDR1 DFQATT, CDR2 SNEGSKA (reference sequence). The CDR3 contains 14 residues. CDR3 region: CSARKRTSWDTQYF. The DNA for the CDR3 is TGCAGTGCTAGAAAAAGGACTAGCTGGGATACGCAGTATTTT.

CDR3 residues: CASRPGRRSNYGYTF. The CDR3 bases are TGTGCCAGCAGGCCGGGACGGCGGTCTAACTATGGCTACACCTTC. The genes are TRBV6-1 and TRBJ1-2; possibly TRBD1 for D (5 bases). Trimming pared 6 bases from V and 0 bases from J, leaving 14 bases between. Germline assignment: CDR1 MNHNS and CDR2 SASEGT. CDR3 size: 15 residues.

This clonotype was detected a few times. The chain uses TRBV6-5 and TRBJ2-5; no clear D gene. CDR1 and CDR2 (germline): MNHEY, SVGAGI. The CDR3 consists of 11 residues. Trimming took off 2 bases at V and 5 bases at J, with 3 bases between the two ends. The DNA of the CDR3 is TGTGCCAGCAGTTACGGGGAGACCCAGTACTTC. It codes for CASSYGETQYF.

This clonotype is termed medium-sized. V gene TRBV7-8 combines with J gene TRBJ2-2; the D is unclear. Germline loops: CDR1 SGHVS, CDR2 FQNEAQ. V was pared by 2 bases and J by 4 bases, with 14 bases between. This CDR3 is built from 16 residues. The CDR3 is CASSLRVGVGTGELFF. As DNA, the CDR3 is TGTGCCAGCAGCTTAAGGGTCGGAGTCGGCACCGGGGAGCTGTTTTTT.

V and J are TRBV6-1 and TRBJ1-2; TRBD1 aligns across 7 bases. The CDR3 loop spans 13 amino acids. V shed 7 bases, J shed 4 bases, and the junction held 6 bases outside the gene matches. CDR1 MNHNS and CDR2 SASEGT come from the germline V gene. The CDR3 spells CASKPTGSYGYTF. Here the CDR3 DNA reads TGTGCCAGCAAACCGACAGGGTCCTATGGCTACACCTTC.

This chain joins TRBV6-1 and TRBJ1-2, with D hard to call. This CDR3 region has 15 residues. CDR1 MNHNS and CDR2 SASEGT come from the germline V gene. Trimming stripped 7 bases from V and 7 bases from J, with 22 bases between. CDR3 nucleotide sequence: TGTGCCAGCACCAATTTGCAAGGAGGGCGAGCTGGCTACACCTTC. Its protein is CASTNLQGGRAGYTF.

The genes are TRBV21-1 and TRBJ1-2. TRBV21-1 is designated a pseudogene. The CDR3 extends over 13 amino acids. CDR3 amino acids: CASSKKTEDGYTF. CDR3 DNA: TGTGCCAGCAGCAAAAAAACGGAAGATGGCTACACCTTC.

In this sample, this clonotype turned up a few times. The junction shows a germline mismatch at one end, possibly a read error. J is TRBJ1-2 and V is TRBV7-2; possibly TRBD1 for D (6 bases). This CDR3 comprises 13 residues. Germline CDR1 is SGHTA and CDR2 is FQGNSA. The CDR3: CASSSGQSPTKDF. In nucleotides, the CDR3 is TGTGCCAGCAGCTCCGGACAGAGCCCGACAAAGGACTTC.

This sequence joins TRBV24-1 and TRBJ2-2, with TRBD2 matching over 8 bases. CDR1 KGHDR and CDR2 SFDVKD come from the germline V gene. The V and J ends lost 9 bases and 6 bases, in that order; junction bases with no gene match: 11. CDR3 length: 15 amino acids. CDR3 in amino acids: CATEIGRGAAGELFF. The CDR3, as DNA: TGTGCCACCGAAATCGGGAGGGGCGCGGCCGGGGAGCTGTTTTTT.

The CDR3 region is CASSPGQGYGYTF. The CDR3, as DNA: TGTGCCAGCAGCCCTGGACAGGGGTATGGCTACACCTTC. The chain has TRBV7-2 and TRBJ1-2; TRBD1 matches at 9 bases. V was clipped by 5 bases and J by 5 bases; unmatched bases: 3. The length of the CDR3 is 13 residues. The germline CDR1 and CDR2 sequences are SGHTA and FQGNSA.

The chain carries TRBV6-1 and TRBJ1-2, with 7 bases lining up with TRBD1. CDR1 is MNHNS and CDR2 is SASEGT in the germline V gene. The CDR3 spans 15 residues. J lost 2 bases, V lost 6 bases, and 9 bases had no gene match. The CDR3 DNA reads as TGTGCCAGCAGCCCAAGGAGGGGACAGAACTATGGCTACACCTTC. It encodes CASSPRRGQNYGYTF.

The chain is built from TRBV19 and TRBJ1-2; TRBD1 is a possible D gene (5 bases). CDR3 length: 16 residues. V was pared by 5 bases and J by 7 bases, with 23 bases between. Germline loops: CDR1 LNHDA, CDR2 SQIVND (reference sequence). The CDR3 reads CASSSHRDGDLFGYTF. The DNA for the CDR3 is TGTGCCAGTAGTTCTCACCGGGACGGGGACCTCTTTGGCTACACCTTC.

This clonotype was seen more than once but under ten times. This rearrangement joins TRBV27 to TRBJ1-1; D gene unclear. Per germline, CDR1 MNHEY and CDR2 SMNVEV (reference sequence). The CDR3 is 14 residues long. V was pared by 2 bases and J by 1 base, with 8 bases between. The DNA for the CDR3 is TGTGCCAGCAGTTTAAAGACGGGGAACACTGAAGCTTTCTTT. Protein product: CASSLKTGNTEAFF.